This T cell receptor beta chain originates from a study of OX40 agonist ivuxolimab in advanced cancers. TCRdb's table, derived via immunoSEQ multiplex PCR, lists solely in-frame clones and lacks some. The data contain 45,000 to 65,000 clones, over 75% of them singletons. V was pared by 3 bases and J by 7 bases, with 9 bases of the junction left unmatched. This CDR3 is 14 amino acids long. CDR1 and CDR2 from the germline V gene are SQVTM and ANQGSEA. This receptor was identified in an adult with an advanced solid tumor such as melanoma, head and neck, liver or kidney cancer. The V call is TRBV29-1, the J call TRBJ1-2; 9 positions agree with TRBD1. Sequenced here: CD4+ or CD8+ T cells sorted from blood, sampled in a trial of the OX40 agonist ivuxolimab. The CDR3 spells CSVEEAQGAGGYTF. Here the CDR3 DNA reads TGCAGCGTTGAGGAGGCACAGGGGGCGGGTGGCTACACCTTC.